The 4 T cell receptor beta chains below all came from one sample that was sequenced in a study of read filtering for tumor transcriptome and immune sequencing. From approximately 400 ng of RNA, a library with molecular barcoded alpha/delta and beta/gamma adaptors was made. TCRdb re-derived calls from the reads in MiXCR, one entry per CDR3 protein. The repertoire holds fewer than 30,000 distinct CDR3 sequences, with 22% as singletons. The sample was a population of CD138-negative cells sorted from bone marrow. The receptors were sampled from a donor at least 40 years old with multiple myeloma.

A note on this clonotype: A much larger clone lies one base from this, so it may be a read error. The chain joins TRBV4-1 to TRBJ2-7; D is uncertain. Germline assignment: CDR1 MGHRA and CDR2 YSYEKL. This CDR3 comprises 16 residues. The CDR3 region is CASSHPPGVYSYEQHF. The CDR3 nucleotides read TGCGCCAGCAGCCACCCCCCCGGCGTCTACTCCTACGAGCAGCACTTC.

This clonotype was counted many times. The V call is TRBV3-1, the J call TRBJ1-1; D is possibly TRBD1 (5 bases). V gave up 0 bases and J gave up 1 base, with 9 bases separating them. Germline loops: CDR1 LGHDT, CDR2 YNNKEL (reference sequence). The CDR3 is 15 amino acids. Here the CDR3 DNA reads TGTGCCAGCAGCCAAGATCGGGGGGGGAACACTGAAGCTTTCTTT. Amino acids: CASSQDRGGNTEAFF.

This clonotype was detected many times. This chain joins TRBV2 and TRBJ1-6; the D gene is possibly TRBD1 (5 bases). Germline V lookup: CDR1 SNHLY, CDR2 FYNNEI. V lost 0 bases, J lost 9 bases, and 15 bases lay in between. There are 16 residues in the CDR3. The CDR3 here is CASSEALRGSGSPLHF. CDR3 bases: TGTGCCAGCAGTGAAGCGCTGAGGGGATCTGGTTCACCCCTCCACTTT.

Note on this clonotype: A much more abundant neighbour one base away suggests this may be a read error. This chain uses TRBV6-5 with TRBJ2-7, with 10 bases that match TRBD1. CDR3 size: 14 residues. Germline-derived CDR1 and CDR2 are MNHEY and SVGAGI. The CDR3 sequence: CACSSPGQGPEQYF. CDR3 nucleotides: TGTGCCTGCAGCTCCCCGGGACAGGGGCCCGAGCAGTACTTC.